This record looks at one T cell receptor (beta chain) sequence and its context. Its antigen is currently unknown. The table came from immunoSEQ multiplex PCR; TCRdb's copy has only in-frame clones and leaves some out. This table holds 130,000 to 150,000 clones, approximately 78% found once. The sample originates from a study of T cell responses to AZD1222 COVID-19 vaccine. Study-level findings and limits: The repertoires were collected only after the peak T cell response. White British ancestry dominated among donors, who included more females, and clonal diversity was possibly underestimated.

Sequences were derived from peripheral blood, sampled on day 0 of MenACWY control vaccination. This TCR came from an adult in good health.

The CDR3 DNA reads TGTGCCAGCCGAAAGGCAGGGAACACTGAAGCTTTCTTT. Encoded protein: CASRKAGNTEAFF. The rearrangement links TRBV12-3 or TRBV12-4 to TRBJ1-1; D call uncertain. Trimming shortened V by 8 bases and J by 1 base, and 11 bases separated the two germline ends. The CDR3 contains 13 residues.